Listed below are T cell receptor beta chains from one sample, sequenced in a study of cytomegalovirus exposure and HLA in healthy donors. Method: immunoSEQ multiplex PCR; TCRdb's copy keeps in-frame clones and lacks some. Here the sample spans roughly 140,000 clones, 88% being singletons. Sequenced material: PBMCs. The receptors here all came from a woman between 18 and 29 years old in good health and CMV-seropositive. The CDR3 runs from the conserved cysteine through the conserved F or W. D genes are given only for firm matches. Some rows mark clone size as missing; the rest say once, few, many or name a class of expanded clone.

d_gene: .; j_gene: TRBJ2-5; v_gene: TRBV5-1; abundance: .; CDR3nt: TGCGCCAGCAGCCCCGCCGGGACATCGGAGACCCAGTACTTC; CDR3aa: CASSPAGTSETQYF
d_gene: .; j_gene: TRBJ1-1; v_gene: TRBV11-2; abundance: .; CDR3nt: TGTGCCAGCAGCTTAGATGTTCAGATGAACACTGAAGCTTTCTTT; CDR3aa: CASSLDVQMNTEAFF
d_gene: TRBD2; j_gene: TRBJ2-3; v_gene: TRBV28; abundance: .; CDR3nt: TGTGCCAGCAGCCCGCGGGGGGCCAGCACAGATACGCAGTATTTT; CDR3aa: CASSPRGASTDTQYF
d_gene: TRBD1; j_gene: TRBJ1-2; v_gene: TRBV6-5; abundance: .; CDR3nt: TGTGCCAGCAGTTTCGGGGGGACAGGGAAGAGGTATGGCTACACCTTC; CDR3aa: CASSFGGTGKRYGYTF
d_gene: TRBD2; j_gene: TRBJ2-7; v_gene: TRBV5-1; abundance: .; CDR3nt: TGCGCCAGCAGCATCGACCCTAGCGGGGGTCCCTACGAGCAGTACTTC; CDR3aa: CASSIDPSGGPYEQYF
d_gene: .; j_gene: TRBJ1-1; v_gene: TRBV4-2; abundance: .; CDR3nt: TGTGCCAGCAGCGAAGCGACAGGCCACGGGACTGAAGCTTTCTTT; CDR3aa: CASSEATGHGTEAFF
d_gene: .; j_gene: TRBJ2-5; v_gene: TRBV2; abundance: .; CDR3nt: TGTGCCAGCGGCGAAGTACAAGAGACCCAGTACTTC; CDR3aa: CASGEVQETQYF
d_gene: .; j_gene: TRBJ1-1; v_gene: TRBV6-5; abundance: once; CDR3nt: TGTGCCAGCAGTTCCAGGGGAGGGGGCACTGAAGCTTTCTTT; CDR3aa: CASSSRGGGTEAFF
d_gene: .; j_gene: TRBJ1-6; v_gene: TRBV6-6; abundance: .; CDR3nt: TGTGCCAGCAGTTACGGTGACAGCTATAATTCACCCCTCCACTTT; CDR3aa: CASSYGDSYNSPLHF
d_gene: TRBD2; j_gene: TRBJ2-3; v_gene: TRBV9; abundance: .; CDR3nt: TGTGCCAGCAGCCCCCTATCTAGCGGTACAGATACGCAGTATTTT; CDR3aa: CASSPLSSGTDTQYF
d_gene: TRBD2; j_gene: TRBJ2-5; v_gene: TRBV6-5; abundance: .; CDR3nt: TGTGCCAGCAAATGGGGGAGGGTGGAGACCCAGTACTTC; CDR3aa: CASKWGRVETQYF
d_gene: .; j_gene: TRBJ2-7; v_gene: TRBV7-8; abundance: .; CDR3nt: TGTGCCAGCAGCTTAGTTAGCCAGGGGCATTCCTACGAGCAGTACTTC; CDR3aa: CASSLVSQGHSYEQYF
d_gene: .; j_gene: TRBJ2-7; v_gene: TRBV5-6; abundance: .; CDR3nt: TGTGCCAGCAGCTTGTTAGCGACCTACGAGCAGTACTTC; CDR3aa: CASSLLATYEQYF
d_gene: .; j_gene: TRBJ1-6; v_gene: TRBV5-6; abundance: .; CDR3nt: TGTGCCAGCAGCTTAGTCGGGGATTCACCCCTCCACTTT; CDR3aa: CASSLVGDSPLHF
d_gene: TRBD2; j_gene: TRBJ2-3; v_gene: TRBV7-8; abundance: .; CDR3nt: TGTGCCAGCAGCTTTGGGGGGGGAAACACAGATACGCAGTATTTT; CDR3aa: CASSFGGGNTDTQYF
d_gene: TRBD2; j_gene: TRBJ2-1; v_gene: TRBV6-5; abundance: .; CDR3nt: TGTGCCAGCAAAGGACTAGCGGGAGACAATGAGCAGTTCTTC; CDR3aa: CASKGLAGDNEQFF
d_gene: .; j_gene: TRBJ2-6; v_gene: TRBV7-3; abundance: .; CDR3nt: TGTGCCAGCAGCTTAAATTCGGGGTCTGGGGCCAACGTCCTGACTTTC; CDR3aa: CASSLNSGSGANVLTF
d_gene: .; j_gene: TRBJ1-2; v_gene: TRBV15; abundance: .; CDR3nt: TGTGCCACCAGCACCCGACAGGCTGACGGCTACACCTTC; CDR3aa: CATSTRQADGYTF
d_gene: .; j_gene: TRBJ1-2; v_gene: TRBV4-1; abundance: .; CDR3nt: TGCGCCAGCAGCCCACCGATATACACAGGACGGGCTGGCTACACCTTC; CDR3aa: CASSPPIYTGRAGYTF
d_gene: .; j_gene: TRBJ2-3; v_gene: TRBV9; abundance: .; CDR3nt: TGTGCCAGCAGCGTACGTCCGGCGGGAGATACGCAGTATTTT; CDR3aa: CASSVRPAGDTQYF
d_gene: TRBD1; j_gene: TRBJ2-1; v_gene: TRBV7-2; abundance: .; CDR3nt: TGTGCCAGCAGCCCCCTTGACAGGGACCCGTTCTTC; CDR3aa: CASSPLDRDPFF
d_gene: .; j_gene: TRBJ1-6; v_gene: TRBV15; abundance: once; CDR3nt: TGTGCCACCAGCTCAGGCCAGAATTCACCCCTCCACTTT; CDR3aa: CATSSGQNSPLHF
d_gene: .; j_gene: TRBJ1-1; v_gene: TRBV6-1; abundance: .; CDR3nt: TGTGCCAGCAAACCGGGACTCCCTGAAGCTTTCTTT; CDR3aa: CASKPGLPEAFF
d_gene: .; j_gene: TRBJ2-4; v_gene: TRBV25-1; abundance: .; CDR3nt: TGTGCCAGCAGTGACTCTAACCAAAACATTCAGTACTTC; CDR3aa: CASSDSNQNIQYF
d_gene: .; j_gene: TRBJ1-4; v_gene: TRBV19; abundance: .; CDR3nt: TGTGCCAGTAGTATAGCCCCCCGGAGAGCCGAAAAACTGTTTTTT; CDR3aa: CASSIAPRRAEKLFF
d_gene: .; j_gene: TRBJ2-1; v_gene: TRBV7-9; abundance: .; CDR3nt: TGTGCCAGCAGCTTAACGTCCAGTTCCCACAATGAGCAGTTCTTC; CDR3aa: CASSLTSSSHNEQFF
d_gene: TRBD1; j_gene: TRBJ1-3; v_gene: TRBV25-1; abundance: .; CDR3nt: TGTGCCAGCAGATCTAACAGGGGATGGTCGGGAAACACCATATATTTT; CDR3aa: CASRSNRGWSGNTIYF
d_gene: .; j_gene: TRBJ1-3; v_gene: TRBV7-8; abundance: .; CDR3nt: TGTGCCAGCAGCTCCGCCCCGACAGGATCTGGAAACACCATATATTTT; CDR3aa: CASSSAPTGSGNTIYF
d_gene: .; j_gene: TRBJ2-7; v_gene: TRBV28; abundance: .; CDR3nt: TGTGCCAGCAGTGGACTAATACTCTACGAGCAGTACTTC; CDR3aa: CASSGLILYEQYF
d_gene: .; j_gene: TRBJ1-1; v_gene: TRBV18; abundance: .; CDR3nt: TGTGCCAGCTCACCGGAGTTAAACACTGAAGCTTTCTTT; CDR3aa: CASSPELNTEAFF
d_gene: .; j_gene: TRBJ1-3; v_gene: TRBV18; abundance: .; CDR3nt: TGTGCCAGCTCACCACAGCAGGGCGAAAACACCATATATTTT; CDR3aa: CASSPQQGENTIYF
d_gene: TRBD2; j_gene: TRBJ2-3; v_gene: TRBV9; abundance: .; CDR3nt: TGTGCCAGCAATAAGTCCCCTAGCGGGAGATCAGATACGCAGTATTTT; CDR3aa: CASNKSPSGRSDTQYF
d_gene: .; j_gene: TRBJ1-1; v_gene: TRBV27; abundance: .; CDR3nt: TGTGCCAGCGGATTGACGGTAGCAAACACTGAAGCTTTCTTT; CDR3aa: CASGLTVANTEAFF
d_gene: .; j_gene: TRBJ1-4; v_gene: TRBV11-2; abundance: .; CDR3nt: TGTGCCAGCAGCTCAGGGGTTTATGAAAAACTGTTTTTT; CDR3aa: CASSSGVYEKLFF
d_gene: .; j_gene: TRBJ2-1; v_gene: TRBV5-6; abundance: .; CDR3nt: TGTGCCAGCAGCGTGGACTTAATCAAAGAGCAGTTCTTC; CDR3aa: CASSVDLIKEQFF
d_gene: TRBD1; j_gene: TRBJ2-5; v_gene: TRBV4-2; abundance: few; CDR3nt: TGTGCCAGCAGCCAAGACACAGGGGGCGCAGAGACCCAGTACTTC; CDR3aa: CASSQDTGGAETQYF
d_gene: .; j_gene: TRBJ2-1; v_gene: TRBV15; abundance: .; CDR3nt: TGTGCCACCAGCAGAGTGACCGGGAACAATGAGCAGTTCTTC; CDR3aa: CATSRVTGNNEQFF
d_gene: .; j_gene: TRBJ1-3; v_gene: TRBV7-9; abundance: .; CDR3nt: TGTGCCAGCAGCTTTTTTGGGGCCTCGAGCTCTGGAAACACCATATATTTT; CDR3aa: CASSFFGASSSGNTIYF
d_gene: .; j_gene: TRBJ2-7; v_gene: TRBV2; abundance: .; CDR3nt: TGTGCCAGCAGTGCAGACTACGAGCAGTACTTC; CDR3aa: CASSADYEQYF
d_gene: .; j_gene: TRBJ1-2; v_gene: TRBV4-2; abundance: .; CDR3nt: TGTGCCAGCAGCCAAGAAGGAGGGTCTGGCTACACCTTC; CDR3aa: CASSQEGGSGYTF
d_gene: .; j_gene: TRBJ2-5; v_gene: TRBV5-1; abundance: once; CDR3nt: TGCGCCAGCAGCGATCGTTCCGCCGGAGAGACCCAGTACTTC; CDR3aa: CASSDRSAGETQYF
d_gene: TRBD1; j_gene: TRBJ1-5; v_gene: TRBV5-1; abundance: .; CDR3nt: TGCGCCAGCAGCTCGGGACAGGGGGGTCAGCCCCAGCATTTT; CDR3aa: CASSSGQGGQPQHF
d_gene: .; j_gene: TRBJ1-6; v_gene: TRBV30; abundance: .; CDR3nt: TGTGCCTGGAGTTCTGGGCCCAATTCACCCCTCCACTTT; CDR3aa: CAWSSGPNSPLHF
d_gene: TRBD2; j_gene: TRBJ2-7; v_gene: TRBV4-2; abundance: .; CDR3nt: TGTGCCAGCAGCCAAGATCTAGCGGCCTACGAGCAGTACTTC; CDR3aa: CASSQDLAAYEQYF
d_gene: .; j_gene: TRBJ2-5; v_gene: TRBV5-6; abundance: .; CDR3nt: TGTGCCAGCAGCTTGATCAGAGAGACCCAGTACTTC; CDR3aa: CASSLIRETQYF
d_gene: TRBD2; j_gene: TRBJ2-1; v_gene: TRBV7-6; abundance: .; CDR3nt: TGTGCCAGCAGCTTTCGGACTAGCGGGAATGAGCAGTTCTTC; CDR3aa: CASSFRTSGNEQFF
d_gene: TRBD1; j_gene: TRBJ2-2; v_gene: TRBV4-1; abundance: .; CDR3nt: TGCGCCAGCAGCCAAGATATTCGGGGACAGGTTACCGGGGAGCTGTTTTTT; CDR3aa: CASSQDIRGQVTGELFF
d_gene: TRBD1; j_gene: TRBJ1-2; v_gene: TRBV5-1; abundance: .; CDR3nt: TGCGCCAGCAGCCCCTCAACAGGGGGCGCATCAATGGGCTATGGCTACACCTTC; CDR3aa: CASSPSTGGASMGYGYTF